This T cell receptor (beta chain) was sequenced for a study of T cells in tumors after PD-1 blockade. The germline CDR1 and CDR2 sequences are SNHLY and FYNNEI. Unmatched junction bases numbered 12, after V lost 5 bases and J lost 6 bases. The CDR3 runs 16 residues. Clones were sequenced by immunoSEQ multiplex PCR, and TCRdb holds only the in-frame ones, with some missing. Of tens of thousands of clones listed, roughly 76% were seen once; the top ten hold almost 40%. The receptor comes from a human donor with basal cell carcinoma. The input for sequencing was PBMCs, taken after anti-PD-1 treatment. This chain links TRBV2 with TRBJ1-5; 8 bases are shared with TRBD1. CDR3 loop: CASSKDRVGASQPQHF. The CDR3 DNA is TGTGCCAGCAGTAAGGACAGGGTAGGGGCGAGTCAGCCCCAGCATTTT. Together with reference TRBV2 and TRBJ1-5, the CDR3 gives the full variable domain: EPEVTQTPSHQVTQMGQEVILRCVPISNHLYFYWYRQILGQKVEFLVSFYNNEISEKSEIFDDQFSVERPDGSNFTLKIRSTKLEDSAMYFCASSKDRVGASQPQHFGDGTRLSIL.